The 29 T cell receptor beta chains in this list originate from one sample, sequenced in a study of blood T cell repertoires in COVID-19. The data were produced by immunoSEQ multiplex PCR, yet TCRdb's version contains in-frame clones alone and is incomplete. Among roughly 71,000 clones listed, over 75% were seen once. The source material was peripheral blood. These receptors originate from a man aged 45-60 years with acute or convalescent COVID-19.

The chain links TRBV4-1 to TRBJ1-6; TRBD1 aligns across 9 bases. The CDR3 length is 15 residues. The V segment lost 1 base and the J segment 10 bases; nucleotides outside the gene matches: 5. The V gene's germline CDR1 is MGHRA and CDR2 YSYEKL. CDR3 region: CASSQGQGVLSPLHF. DNA for the CDR3: TGCGCCAGCAGCCAAGGACAGGGGGTTTTATCACCCCTCCACTTT.

V usage is TRBV24-1 and J usage is TRBJ2-7, with 9 bases matching TRBD1. CDR1 and CDR2 (germline): KGHDR, SFDVKD. The J segment lost 3 bases and the V segment lost 0 bases, leaving 29 bases of the junction unmatched. The CDR3 loop spans 24 amino acids. In DNA form, the CDR3 reads TGTGCCACCAGTGATTTGAGGGTGGGTTTGATAGTCCGGGACAGGGATACTTCGGTCTACGAGCAGTACTTC. Its translation is CATSDLRVGLIVRDRDTSVYEQYF.

The chain uses TRBV27 and TRBJ1-2; tentatively, D is TRBD1 (6 bases). Trimming took 6 bases from V and 2 from J, leaving 10 bases between them. The CDR3 covers 13 residues. CDR1 is MNHEY and CDR2 is SMNVEV in the germline V gene (reference sequence). The CDR3: CASRGTGNYGYTF. Here the CDR3 DNA reads TGTGCCAGCAGGGGAACAGGGAACTATGGCTACACCTTC.

This chain uses TRBV4-1 with TRBJ2-7; 8 nucleotides line up with TRBD2. The germline CDR1 and CDR2 sequences are MGHRA and YSYEKL. With V trimmed by 8 bases and J by 1 base, 7 bases remained unmatched. The length of the CDR3 is 14 residues. The CDR3 DNA reads as TGCGCCAGCTCCCCGGGACTAGGTTCCTACGAGCAGTACTTC. Its protein is CASSPGLGSYEQYF.

V gene TRBV2 combines with J gene TRBJ1-1; D remains unclear. The CDR3 covers 12 residues. V was clipped by 6 bases and J by 5 bases, with 10 bases between them. Looked up from germline, CDR1 is SNHLY and CDR2 is FYNNEI. CDR3 sequence reads: CASRLRITEAFF. CDR3 nucleotide sequence: TGTGCCAGCAGACTCAGGATAACTGAAGCTTTCTTT.

This rearrangement joins TRBV5-8 to TRBJ2-3; D is unclear. The germline V gene has CDR1 SGHTS and CDR2 YDEGEE. Deletions cut 4 bases from V and 0 bases from J, with 9 bases between. This CDR3 comprises 14 residues. The DNA of the CDR3 is TGTGCCAGCAGCCTGACAACTAGCACAGATACGCAGTATTTT. Its translation is CASSLTTSTDTQYF.

J is TRBJ2-1 and V is TRBV5-5; TRBD1 matches 9 bases. CDR1 and CDR2 (germline): SGHKS, YYEKEE (reference sequence). Unmatched junction bases numbered 12, after V lost 3 bases and J lost 8 bases. CDR3 length equals 16 residues. As DNA, the CDR3 is TGTGCCAGCAGCTCCGTCCGGGACAGGGTAAGGGATGAGCAGTTCTTC. Its protein is CASSSVRDRVRDEQFF.

The chain recombines TRBV5-1 with TRBJ2-2, with 9 positions matching TRBD1. The V segment lost 4 bases and the J segment 3 bases; nucleotides outside the gene matches: 7. Looked up from germline, CDR1 is SGHRS and CDR2 is YFSETQ. This CDR3 region has 16 residues. CDR3 nucleotide sequence: TGCGCCAGCAGCGTACTCGGGACAGGGTACACCGGGGAGCTGTTTTTT. Amino acid sequence: CASSVLGTGYTGELFF.

The chain is built from TRBV12-5 and TRBJ1-1, with D possibly TRBD1 on 5 matching bases. V lost 7 bases, J lost 8 bases, and 11 bases lay in between. The CDR3 sequence is 11 residues long. The germline CDR1 and CDR2 sequences are LGHNT and FRNRAP. CDR3 sequence (DNA): TGTGCTAGTGCCATGGGGGGGGAAGCTTTCTTT. Translating gives CASAMGGEAFF.

CDR3 sequence reads: CASSYGEQPQHF. CDR3 nucleotides: TGTGCCAGCAGCTACGGGGAGCAGCCCCAGCATTTT. The chain links TRBV12-3 or TRBV12-4 to TRBJ1-5; unclear D gene. CDR3 size: 12 residues. The germline V and J ends were trimmed by 6 bases and 7 bases, with 10 bases remaining between them.

The chain is built from TRBV7-9 and TRBJ2-7; 7 bases fit TRBD1. With V trimmed by 6 bases and J by 1 base, 9 bases remained unmatched. The CDR3 has 15 amino acids. Germline V gene lookup returns CDR1 SEHNR and CDR2 FQNEAQ (reference sequence). In DNA, the CDR3 is TGTGCCAGCAGTAGCCGGGACAGTTTTTCCTACGAGCAGTACTTC. Translating gives CASSSRDSFSYEQYF.

This clone appeared a single time. J is TRBJ1-6 and V is TRBV6-6; D possibly corresponds to TRBD1 (6 bases). The V end lost 5 bases, the J end lost 10 bases, and 15 bases lay between the germline ends. This CDR3 spans 14 amino acids. Per the germline V gene, CDR1 is MNHNY and CDR2 is SVGAGI (reference sequence). In nucleotides, the CDR3 is TGTGCCAGCAGTGACGACAGGCTCATCTCACCCCTCCACTTT. As protein: CASSDDRLISPLHF.

The V gene is TRBV3-1 (or the pseudogene TRBV3-2), the J gene TRBJ2-1; tentatively, D is TRBD2 (7 bases). This CDR3 comprises 14 residues. Germline V gene lookup returns CDR1 LGHDT and CDR2 YNNKEL (reference sequence). Trimming removed 3 bases from V and 9 bases from J, with 15 bases in between. The CDR3 sequence: CASSHAGAVGEQFF. DNA of the CDR3: TGTGCCAGCAGCCACGCGGGGGCGGTTGGTGAGCAGTTCTTC.

About this clone: Compared with germline, one end of the junction differs, possibly owing to a read error. The CDR3 loop is CASTLAQGFQETQYF. For the CDR3, the DNA is TGTGCCAGCACCTTGGCACAGGGGTTTCAAGAGACCCAGTACTTC. V and J are TRBV5-4 and TRBJ2-5; 7 bases fit TRBD1. The CDR3 runs 15 residues. Germline values: CDR1 SGHNT, CDR2 YYREEE (reference sequence).

The genes are TRBV30 and TRBJ1-1; D may be TRBD1 (5 bases). The V gene lost 4 bases and the J gene lost 1 base, with 16 bases spanning the gap. The V gene's germline CDR1 is GTSNPN and CDR2 SVGIG (reference sequence). The CDR3 totals 15 residues. The CDR3 DNA reads TGTGCCTGGAACCGCGTAGGGGTACAGAACACTGAAGCTTTCTTT. Its protein is CAWNRVGVQNTEAFF.

A few counts support this clone. The genes are TRBV18 and TRBJ2-4; no reliable D call. Germline-derived CDR1 and CDR2 are KGHSH and LQKENI. The CDR3 loop spans 14 amino acids. Trimming stripped 3 bases from V and 3 bases from J, with 9 bases between. The CDR3 protein is CASSPAHDKNIQYF. The CDR3 DNA is TGTGCCAGCTCACCGGCTCACGACAAAAACATTCAGTACTTC.

The genes are TRBV12-3 or TRBV12-4 and TRBJ1-2; no firm D call. Trimming pared 7 bases from V and 5 bases from J, leaving 14 bases between. The CDR3 totals 13 residues. The CDR3, as DNA: TGTGCCAGCACCGAGGAGGTTAGGTATGGCTACACCTTC. It translates to CASTEEVRYGYTF.

The chain recombines TRBV12-3 or TRBV12-4 with TRBJ2-5; a possible D gene is TRBD1 (5 bases). This CDR3 comprises 13 residues. Trimming stripped 6 bases from V and 5 bases from J, with 13 bases between. The CDR3 DNA reads as TGTGCCAGCAGCCTAGGGGCCCGGGAGACCCAGTACTTC. Translating it yields CASSLGARETQYF.

This chain connects TRBV6-1 to TRBJ2-5; TRBD2 aligns across 9 bases. Trimming removed 1 base from V and 5 bases from J; junction bases left unmatched: 2. Germline CDR1 MNHNS, CDR2 SASEGT. CDR3 length: 14 residues. CDR3 DNA: TGTGCCAGCAGTGAAGGAACTAGCGGGGAGACCCAGTACTTC. The encoded protein is CASSEGTSGETQYF.

This chain joins TRBV6-5 and TRBJ2-5; the D gene is possibly TRBD2 (6 bases). The CDR3 is 15 amino acids. V lost 5 bases and J lost 2, with 15 bases in between. Germline CDR1 reads MNHEY; CDR2 reads SVGAGI. CDR3 nucleotide sequence: TGTGCCAGCAGTACTGCGGGACGAGTACAAGAGACCCAGTACTTC. The encoded protein is CASSTAGRVQETQYF.

The chain links TRBV3-1 (or the pseudogene TRBV3-2) to TRBJ2-5, with D possibly matching TRBD2 (5 bases). Germline CDR1 is LGHDT and CDR2 is YNNKEL (reference sequence). This CDR3 is built from 16 residues. The V gene lost 2 bases and the J gene lost 0 bases, with 13 bases spanning the gap. The CDR3 nucleotides are TGTGCCAGCAGCCAATTTAACGGGGTAAACCAAGAGACCCAGTACTTC. Translated: CASSQFNGVNQETQYF.

This chain links TRBV5-8 with TRBJ1-2; 10 bases fit TRBD1. The CDR3 has 14 amino acids. Germline loops: CDR1 SGHTS, CDR2 YDEGEE. Trimming cost V 4 bases and J 2 bases; bases outside gene matches: 2. CDR3 coding DNA: TGTGCCAGCAGCACGGACAGGGGGAACTATGGCTACACCTTC. Its protein product is CASSTDRGNYGYTF. Together with reference TRBV5-8 and TRBJ1-2, the CDR3 gives the full variable domain: EAGVTQSPTHLIKTRGQQATLRCSPISGHTSVYWYQQALGLGLQFLLWYDEGEERNRGNFPPRFSGRQFPNYSSELNVNALELEDSALYLCASSTDRGNYGYTFGSGTRLTVV.

The chain joins TRBV6-5 to TRBJ2-2, with a weak D call TRBD1 (6 bases). The ends were cut back, 9 bases at V and 2 bases at J, with 10 bases in the middle. This CDR3 contains 13 residues. Germline CDR1 reads MNHEY; CDR2 reads SVGAGI. The CDR3 loop is CASRTDNTGELFF. DNA of the CDR3: TGTGCCAGTCGGACAGATAACACCGGGGAGCTGTTTTTT.

The chain joins TRBV27 to TRBJ1-5; D gene ambiguous. The CDR3 loop spans 13 amino acids. The V and J ends lost 0 bases and 11 bases respectively, with 11 bases between them. In germline, CDR1 is MNHEY, CDR2 SMNVEV (reference sequence). The CDR3 reads CASSLSASTAQHF. For the CDR3, the DNA is TGTGCCAGCAGTTTATCCGCGTCAACGGCCCAGCATTTT.

The chain employs TRBV10-3 and TRBJ2-2; 12 bases match TRBD1. V shed 7 bases and J 4 bases; nucleotides not matched to a gene: 1. The CDR3 consists of 14 residues. Germline assignment: CDR1 ENHRY and CDR2 SYGVKD. CDR3 DNA sequence: TGTGCCATCAAGGGACAGGGGGCCACCGGGGAGCTGTTTTTT. Translation: CAIKGQGATGELFF.

The chain is built from TRBV29-1 and TRBJ2-3, with 8 positions matching TRBD1. Germline CDR1 SQVTM, CDR2 ANQGSEA. The CDR3 runs to 13 residues. V shed 4 bases, J shed 6 bases, and the junction held 6 bases outside the gene matches. CDR3 sequence reads: CSVGTGLSDTQYF. CDR3 bases: TGCAGCGTTGGGACAGGGCTTTCGGATACGCAGTATTTT.

The CDR3 DNA follows: TGTGCCAGCAGTGAAGCTGGCGGGGCTAACAATGAGCAGTTCTTC. Translated: CASSEAGGANNEQFF. The chain links TRBV6-1 to TRBJ2-1, with D maybe TRBD2 (6 bases). This CDR3 comprises 15 residues. Trimming removed 0 bases at V and 5 bases at J, with 11 bases between. The germline gives CDR1 MNHNS, CDR2 SASEGT.

The V call is TRBV24-1, the J call TRBJ2-7; 8 bases agree with TRBD1. This CDR3 has 13 amino acids. Per the germline V gene, CDR1 is KGHDR and CDR2 is SFDVKD. J gave up 5 bases and V 7 bases, and 6 bases lay outside the gene matches. The CDR3 DNA follows: TGTGCCACCAGACCTAGGACAGGGAACGAGCAGTACTTC. Translation gives CATRPRTGNEQYF.

J is TRBJ2-3 and V is TRBV6-5; TRBD1 might be the D (6 bases). The CDR3 runs 16 residues. V lost 2 bases, J lost 3 bases, and 15 bases lay in between. From germline, CDR1 is MNHEY and CDR2 SVGAGI. CDR3 amino acids: CASSYQGSRGTDTQYF. The CDR3 bases are TGTGCCAGCAGTTACCAGGGGAGTAGGGGGACAGATACGCAGTATTTT.